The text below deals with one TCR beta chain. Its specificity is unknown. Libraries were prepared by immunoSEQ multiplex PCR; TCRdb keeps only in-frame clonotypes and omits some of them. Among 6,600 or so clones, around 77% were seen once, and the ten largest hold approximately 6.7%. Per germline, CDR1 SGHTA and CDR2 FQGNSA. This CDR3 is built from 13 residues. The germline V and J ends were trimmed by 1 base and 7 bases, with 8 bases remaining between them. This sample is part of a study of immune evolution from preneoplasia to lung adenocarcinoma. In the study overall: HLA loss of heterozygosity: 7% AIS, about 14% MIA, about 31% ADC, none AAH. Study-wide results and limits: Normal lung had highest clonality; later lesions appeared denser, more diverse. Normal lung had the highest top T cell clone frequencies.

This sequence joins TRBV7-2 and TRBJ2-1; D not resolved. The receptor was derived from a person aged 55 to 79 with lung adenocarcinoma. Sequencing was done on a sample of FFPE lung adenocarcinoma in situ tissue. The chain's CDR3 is CASSLGPTNEQFF. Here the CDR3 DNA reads TGTGCCAGCAGCTTAGGCCCGACAAATGAGCAGTTCTTC.